Listed here are 25 T cell receptor beta chains from one sample, sequenced in a study of blood T cell repertoires in COVID-19. Data came from immunoSEQ multiplex PCR; TCRdb stores just in-frame clones and leaves some out. The sample yields about 55,000 clones, 85% seen once. Specimen: peripheral blood. These receptors were obtained from a human donor in a cohort sampled during active COVID-19.

The chain links TRBV6-2 or TRBV6-3 to TRBJ2-1, with TRBD1 matching 7 bases. The length of the CDR3 is 15 residues. CDR1 MNHEY and CDR2 SVGEGT come from the germline V gene. V lost 5 bases, J lost 1 base, and 5 bases stayed unmatched. CDR3 residues: CASSKPGQSYNEQFF. The CDR3 DNA follows: TGTGCCAGCAGTAAACCGGGACAGTCCTACAATGAGCAGTTCTTC.

This sequence joins TRBV14 and TRBJ2-7; 10 bases map to TRBD2. The CDR3 is 14 amino acids. Germline values: CDR1 SGHDN, CDR2 FVKESK. With 4 bases clipped from V and 4 bases from J, the junction kept 4 bases outside the gene matches. CDR3 nucleotide sequence: TGTGCCAGCAGCCGTCTAGCGGGAGTATACGAGCAGTACTTC. Residues: CASSRLAGVYEQYF.

The chain has TRBV5-1 and TRBJ2-3; 11 nucleotides match TRBD2. CDR1 is SGHRS and CDR2 is YFSETQ in the germline V gene. The CDR3 contains 14 residues. V lost 2 bases and J lost 5; bases outside the gene matches: 1. CDR3 DNA: TGCGCCAGCAGCTTTAGCGGGAGGGTAGATACGCAGTATTTT. Its protein is CASSFSGRVDTQYF.

In DNA form, the CDR3 reads TGTGCCAGCAGCCCCGGGACAGCAGATACGCAGTATTTT. Translated, it gives CASSPGTADTQYF. V and J are TRBV11-2 and TRBJ2-3, with TRBD1 matching 7 bases. The length of the CDR3 is 13 residues. Germline V gives CDR1 SGHAT, CDR2 FQNNGV. The J segment lost 4 bases and the V segment lost 5 bases, leaving 3 bases of the junction unmatched.

This clone was observed a single time. The chain uses TRBV15 and TRBJ2-3, with 11 positions matching TRBD2. This CDR3 has 17 residues. The germline gives CDR1 LNHNV, CDR2 YYDKDF (reference sequence). Trimming removed 9 bases from V and 4 bases from J; junction bases left unmatched: 15. In DNA, the CDR3 is TGTGCCACGGCGGGGGGCTTGGCTAGCGGGAGGTCAGATACGCAGTATTTT. Protein product: CATAGGLASGRSDTQYF.

CDR3 residues: CASSSLAGGNYNEQFF. The CDR3 DNA reads TGTGCCAGCAGTTCTTTAGCGGGAGGGAACTACAATGAGCAGTTCTTC. The chain uses TRBV28 and TRBJ2-1; 11 bases agree with TRBD2. Unmatched junction bases numbered 5, after V lost 4 bases and J lost 3 bases. CDR3 length: 16 amino acids. Germline lookup yields CDR1 MDHEN and CDR2 SYDVKM. Filled out from reference TRBV28 and TRBJ2-1, the complete variable domain reads DVKVTQSSRYLVKRTGEKVFLECVQDMDHENMFWYRQDPGLGLRLIYFSYDVKMKEKGDIPEGYSVSREKKERFSLILESASTNQTSMYLCASSSLAGGNYNEQFFGPGTRLTVL.

The DNA for the CDR3 is TGTGCCAGCAGTACAGGTACGCCTTACGAGCAGTACTTC. Translation: CASSTGTPYEQYF. The chain employs TRBV7-2 and TRBJ2-7; weak D call: TRBD1 (5 bases). The CDR3 spans 13 residues. Looked up from germline, CDR1 is SGHTA and CDR2 is FQGNSA. With 6 bases removed from V and 4 bases from J, the gap between germline ends came to 13 bases.

The rearrangement links TRBV6-5 to TRBJ2-7; 12 nucleotides line up with TRBD1. The V segment lost 6 bases and the J segment 6 bases; nucleotides outside the gene matches: 6. Germline loops: CDR1 MNHEY, CDR2 SVGAGI. This CDR3 comprises 14 residues. DNA for the CDR3: TGTGCCAGCAGCACCAGGGACAGGGGGCGCGAGCAGTACTTC. Encoded protein: CASSTRDRGREQYF.

The V call is TRBV2, the J call TRBJ2-1, with 11 bases lining up with TRBD2. The ends lost 6 bases at V and 4 bases at J; junction bases unmatched: 8. This CDR3 region has 16 residues. Germline V gives CDR1 SNHLY, CDR2 FYNNEI. The CDR3 nucleotides read TGTGCCAGCAGGAGGGGAACTAGCGGGAGTTACAATGAGCAGTTCTTC. Encoded protein: CASRRGTSGSYNEQFF.

The chain uses TRBV6-2 or TRBV6-3 and TRBJ2-1, with no clear D. The V end lost 6 bases, the J end lost 12 bases, and 18 bases lay between the germline ends. The CDR3 is 13 residues long. In germline, CDR1 is MNHEY, CDR2 SVGEGT. The DNA for the CDR3 is TGTGCCAGCAGCCTGAACCCCGGGTTTGCGCAGTTCTTC. Its protein product is CASSLNPGFAQFF.

The rearrangement links TRBV28 to TRBJ1-2; TRBD1 might be the D (5 bases). Trimming left V 7 bases short and J 1 base short, with 16 bases between. CDR3 length equals 15 residues. CDR1 is MDHEN, CDR2 SYDVKM, per germline. The CDR3 protein is CASKPFRGSNYGYTF. The CDR3 region has the DNA TGTGCCAGCAAACCCTTTAGGGGCAGTAACTATGGCTACACCTTC.

This rearrangement joins TRBV6-2 or TRBV6-3 to TRBJ2-5; 8 bases map to TRBD1. The CDR3 length is 18 residues. Germline loops: CDR1 MNHEY, CDR2 SVGEGT. V gave up 0 bases and J gave up 5 bases; unmatched junction bases: 14. The CDR3 loop is CASSYSAGGLQIGETQYF. The CDR3, as DNA: TGTGCCAGCAGTTACTCGGCAGGGGGCCTGCAGATAGGGGAGACCCAGTACTTC.

The genes are TRBV5-8 and TRBJ2-5, with a weak D call TRBD1 (6 bases). CDR3 length: 14 residues. Germline CDR1 SGHTS, CDR2 YDEGEE. Trimming cost V 2 bases and J 9 bases, with 17 bases left between them. The CDR3 coding sequence is TGTGCCAGCAGCTTTGGCGCGGACTCAGGGGCCCAGTACTTC. Protein sequence: CASSFGADSGAQYF.

The V gene is TRBV11-2, the J gene TRBJ1-1, with 10 bases that match TRBD1. The CDR3 sequence is 15 residues long. The germline V gene has CDR1 SGHAT and CDR2 FQNNGV. The J segment lost 4 bases and the V segment lost 4 bases, leaving 6 bases of the junction unmatched. CDR3 DNA: TGTGCCAGCAGCTCGGGACAGGGGTCCATCACTGAAGCTTTCTTT. Its protein is CASSSGQGSITEAFF.

This clone was seen only once. V is TRBV5-1 and J is TRBJ2-1; 8 bases map to TRBD2. CDR3 length: 15 amino acids. CDR1 and CDR2 from the germline V gene are SGHRS and YFSETQ. The V gene end was trimmed by 1 base and the J gene end by 1 base; junction bases not matched to a gene: 1. The CDR3 DNA reads TGCGCCAGCAGCTTGTCTAGCGGGTCCTACAATGAGCAGTTCTTC. Its protein is CASSLSSGSYNEQFF.

The gene calls are TRBV5-1 and TRBJ2-7, with 11 bases identical to TRBD2. The CDR3 loop spans 16 amino acids. Germline V gene lookup returns CDR1 SGHRS and CDR2 YFSETQ. The junction had 5 bases not matched to a gene; V was cut back by 0 bases and J by 3 bases. The CDR3 loop reads CASSLAGTSGNYEQYF. DNA for the CDR3: TGCGCCAGCAGCTTGGCCGGGACTAGCGGCAACTACGAGCAGTACTTC.

The chain employs TRBV5-1 and TRBJ1-3, with no clear D. The germline CDR1 and CDR2 sequences are SGHRS and YFSETQ. The CDR3 loop spans 16 amino acids. Trimming left V 0 bases short and J 0 bases short, with 10 bases between. The CDR3 DNA reads TGCGCCAGCAGCTTGGAGGCGACTTCCTCTGGAAACACCATATATTTT. Amino acids: CASSLEATSSGNTIYF.

The chain joins TRBV5-1 to TRBJ2-1; D ambiguous. The CDR3 extends over 14 amino acids. Between the trimmed V and J ends, which lost 9 bases and 0 bases, there was a span of 13 bases. Germline CDR1 reads SGHRS; CDR2 reads YFSETQ. The CDR3 region has the DNA TGCGCCACCAGTCCTGCCAGCTCCTACAATGAGCAGTTCTTC. It codes for CATSPASSYNEQFF.

This chain uses TRBV11-2 with TRBJ2-1; 8 bases are shared with TRBD2. The J segment lost 9 bases and the V segment lost 4 bases, leaving 5 bases of the junction unmatched. Germline-derived CDR1 and CDR2 are SGHAT and FQNNGV. The length of the CDR3 is 13 residues. The CDR3 DNA sequence: TGTGCCAGCAGCTCCGGGACTAGAAGTGAGCAGTTCTTC. Amino acids: CASSSGTRSEQFF.

V and J are TRBV5-1 and TRBJ1-6, with 9 bases that match TRBD1. CDR1 and CDR2 (germline): SGHRS, YFSETQ. The CDR3 spans 15 residues. J was trimmed by 7 bases and V by 4 bases; bases with no gene match: 6. CDR3 loop: CASSPIDRGNSPLHF. In nucleotides, the CDR3 is TGCGCCAGCAGCCCAATCGACAGGGGGAATTCACCCCTCCACTTT.

The J gene is TRBJ1-3, the V gene TRBV18, with D possibly being TRBD1 (5 bases). Trimming left V 8 bases short and J 9 bases short, with 14 bases between. The CDR3 has 12 residues. The germline V gene encodes CDR1 KGHSH and CDR2 LQKENI. The CDR3 is CASGGLVGTIYF. CDR3 DNA sequence: TGTGCCAGCGGGGGACTGGTCGGCACCATATATTTT.

V gene TRBV5-6 combines with J gene TRBJ1-1, with D hard to call. The CDR3 extends over 13 amino acids. Trimming took off 0 bases at V and 0 bases at J, with 3 bases between the two ends. Germline CDR1 and CDR2: SGHDT and YYEEEE. This chain's CDR3 is CASSLAVNTEAFF. The DNA for the CDR3 is TGTGCCAGCAGCTTGGCAGTGAACACTGAAGCTTTCTTT. Looking up the rest from reference TRBV5-6 and TRBJ1-1 gives the full variable domain: DAGVTQSPTHLIKTRGQQVTLRCSPKSGHDTVSWYQQALGQGPQFIFQYYEEEERQRGNFPDRFSGHQFPNYSSELNVNALLLGDSALYLCASSLAVNTEAFFGQGTRLTVV.

CDR3 amino acids: CASSLVGSGNTIYF. CDR3 sequence (DNA): TGTGCCAGCAGCTTAGTAGGGAGCGGAAACACCATATATTTT. V gene TRBV7-9 combines with J gene TRBJ1-3; D is undetermined. The V gene's germline CDR1 is SEHNR and CDR2 FQNEAQ (reference sequence). The CDR3 covers 14 residues. Trimming cost V 1 base and J 4 bases, with 8 bases left between them.

The V and J genes are TRBV5-1 and TRBJ2-7; TRBD1 is a possible D gene (5 bases). The germline V gene has CDR1 SGHRS and CDR2 YFSETQ. Trimming left V 4 bases short and J 7 bases short, with 24 bases between. This CDR3 comprises 16 residues. The CDR3 bases are TGCGCCAGCAGCCCGTACCCAGGGCTGGGGTTGAGGGAGCAGTACTTC. Protein product: CASSPYPGLGLREQYF.

This chain joins TRBV9 and TRBJ2-3, with D possibly TRBD2 on 6 matching bases. There are 15 residues in the CDR3. The V and J ends lost 1 base and 6 bases respectively, with 15 bases between them. Germline CDR1 SGDLS, CDR2 YYNGEE. CDR3 sequence: CASSVLSGTSDTQYF. CDR3 DNA: TGTGCCAGCAGCGTATTGTCGGGGACTTCCGATACGCAGTATTTT.